Detailed here is one TCR beta chain. Its specificity is unknown. Time point specified: baseline pretreatment blood. Noted treatment: 15 Gy SBRT to primary tumor, nephrectomy 4 weeks later. The tumor was a clear cell renal cell carcinoma. This specimen comes from a study of radiation and T cells in renal cell carcinoma. Turning to the study itself: Nephrectomy followed 15 Gy stereotactic body radiation by 4 weeks.

Overall study results and limits: No pretreatment tumor biopsies were available for baseline clonotypes. From baseline, blood top tumor clonotypes peaked at 2 weeks post-radiation.

Libraries were prepared by immunoSEQ multiplex PCR; TCRdb keeps only in-frame clonotypes and omits some of them. The sample yields 120,000 to 150,000 clones, about 87% seen once. The sequenced sample was blood, obtained from a patient whose treatment included radiotherapy and nephrectomy. The receptor's source is an older woman with renal cell carcinoma.

CDR3 DNA: TGTGCCAGCACCCTGGAATCCGCGGGGCAGTACTTC. Residues: CASTLESAGQYF. V gene TRBV2 combines with J gene TRBJ2-7; a possible D gene is TRBD2 (5 bases). Germline loops: CDR1 SNHLY, CDR2 FYNNEI. This CDR3 region has 12 residues. V lost 7 bases and J lost 9, with 16 bases in between.